A single sample is the source of the 21 T cell receptor beta chains below, sequenced in a study of response to subunit inactivated influenza vaccine. MiXCR was run by TCRdb on the RT-PCR reads, yielding one entry per CDR3 protein. The data show hundreds of thousands of distinct CDR3 sequences, approximately 14% seen once. The sequences come from PBMCs from blood, collected around two weeks before vaccination. Receptors originate from a man in his fifties who received an inactivated influenza vaccine.

There are many counts of this clonotype. The chain has TRBV4-3 and TRBJ2-7; a weak D match, TRBD1 (6 bases). V gave up 3 bases and J gave up 9 bases, with 27 bases separating them. The CDR3 consists of 17 residues. Germline CDR1 reads LGHNA; CDR2 reads YSLEER. CDR3 sequence: CASSHKTREQGSTWQYF. In DNA form, the CDR3 reads TGCGCCAGCAGCCACAAGACCCGGGAACAGGGATCCACTTGGCAGTACTTC.

The chain recombines TRBV4-1 with TRBJ2-5; 8 bases agree with TRBD2. V gave up 0 bases and J gave up 1 base; unmatched junction bases: 7. There are 17 residues in the CDR3. Germline CDR1 MGHRA, CDR2 YSYEKL. The CDR3 DNA reads TGCGCCAGCAGCCAAGAAGTGACTAGCGTCGGCCAAGAGACCCAGTACTTC. Translating it yields CASSQEVTSVGQETQYF.

The sample holds a few counts of this clonotype. The rearrangement uses TRBV29-1 and TRBJ2-3; 8 nucleotides match TRBD1. V shed 7 bases, J shed 3 bases, and the junction held 9 bases outside the gene matches. CDR1 and CDR2 from the germline V gene are SQVTM and ANQGSEA. The CDR3 has 14 amino acids. Written as DNA, the CDR3 is TGCAGCGCCCCCGACAGGGGTGATACAGATACGCAGTATTTT. Amino acids: CSAPDRGDTDTQYF.

The CDR3 sequence is CASSQYRGTQETQYF. Written as DNA, the CDR3 is TGTGCCAGCAGCCAATACAGGGGGACCCAAGAGACCCAGTACTTC. The V gene is TRBV14, the J gene TRBJ2-5, with TRBD1 matching 8 bases. V shed 2 bases, J shed 1 base, and the junction held 3 bases outside the gene matches. The CDR3 is made up of 15 amino acids. Germline V gives CDR1 SGHDN, CDR2 FVKESK.

This clonotype was counted only a few times. The V and J genes are TRBV6-2 or TRBV6-3 and TRBJ1-5, with 7 bases aligning to TRBD1. CDR3 length: 16 residues. The V segment lost 5 bases and the J segment 2 bases; nucleotides outside the gene matches: 9. CDR1 is MNHEY and CDR2 is SVGEGT in the germline V gene. CDR3 bases: TGTGCCAGCAGTCTACAGGGGCTGACCCGCAATCAGCCCCAGCATTTT. Translating gives CASSLQGLTRNQPQHF.

This clonotype was counted between two and nine times. The chain couples TRBV10-3 to TRBJ2-1, with 9 bases fitting TRBD1. Germline V gives CDR1 ENHRY, CDR2 SYGVKD. The CDR3 is 13 residues long. V dropped 11 bases and J dropped 5; count of bases not matched to a gene: 7. The CDR3 DNA sequence: TGTGCCTTCGGACAGGGGTCACACAATGAGCAGTTCTTC. Translating it yields CAFGQGSHNEQFF.

The J gene is TRBJ1-5, the V gene TRBV19, with D tentatively TRBD1 (5 bases). Germline V gene data show CDR1 as LNHDA and CDR2 as SQIVND (reference sequence). V lost 6 bases to trimming and J lost 6 bases, with 12 bases between them. This CDR3 contains 13 residues. The CDR3 region is CASRTGGVQPQHF. Here the CDR3 DNA reads TGTGCCAGTAGGACCGGGGGGGTTCAGCCCCAGCATTTT.

This clonotype was found a few times. J is TRBJ2-5 and V is TRBV18; 8 nucleotides agree with TRBD2. The junction had 9 bases not matched to a gene; V was cut back by 3 bases and J by 6 bases. CDR3 length equals 15 residues. CDR1 and CDR2 from the germline V gene are KGHSH and LQKENI. The CDR3 reads CASSPAGGASKTQYF. The CDR3 DNA is TGTGCCAGCTCACCGGCCGGGGGGGCCTCGAAGACCCAGTACTTC.

This clonotype was counted between two and nine times. V gene TRBV2 combines with J gene TRBJ2-3; 7 bases agree with TRBD1. Germline V gene lookup returns CDR1 SNHLY and CDR2 FYNNEI. The CDR3 has 18 amino acids. The J segment lost 3 bases and the V segment lost 4 bases, leaving 16 bases of the junction unmatched. CDR3: CASSVSGGPGPGTDTQYF. CDR3 coding DNA: TGTGCCAGCAGTGTGTCAGGGGGACCGGGACCGGGGACAGATACGCAGTATTTT.

This clonotype came up a few times. The rearrangement joins TRBV20-1 to TRBJ2-7, with a tentative D call TRBD1 (6 bases). The length of the CDR3 is 14 residues. The V gene's germline CDR1 is DFQATT and CDR2 SNEGSKA (reference sequence). V lost 2 bases to trimming and J lost 3 bases, with 14 bases between them. This CDR3 is CSARKPDRFYEQYF. CDR3 nucleotide sequence: TGCAGTGCTAGAAAACCGGACAGATTCTACGAGCAGTACTTC.

In DNA, the CDR3 is TGTGCCAGCAGCGGGGGGACAGGGAGCGAGCAGTACTTC. This codes for CASSGGTGSEQYF. The V call is TRBV9, the J call TRBJ2-7; 9 positions match TRBD1. The CDR3 spans 13 residues. CDR1 and CDR2 from the germline V gene are SGDLS and YYNGEE. Germline trimming cut 3 bases from V and 6 bases from J; bases unmatched to any gene: 4.

This clonotype was observed a handful of times. The chain is built from TRBV6-1 and TRBJ1-6, with D perhaps TRBD1 (5 bases). Germline CDR1 reads MNHNS; CDR2 reads SASEGT. CDR3 length equals 14 residues. Trimming left V 6 bases short and J 4 bases short, with 10 bases between. The CDR3: CASRRRQYNSPLHF. Written as DNA, the CDR3 is TGTGCCAGCAGGCGCCGACAGTATAATTCACCCCTCCACTTT.

V gene TRBV28 combines with J gene TRBJ2-1; possible D gene TRBD2, 6 bases. The germline V gene encodes CDR1 MDHEN and CDR2 SYDVKM. V lost 1 base and J lost 12, with 22 bases in between. CDR3 length: 16 amino acids. CDR3 protein: CASSLSRLRAGRGQFF. The CDR3 DNA is TGTGCCAGCAGTTTATCCAGGCTCCGGGCGGGAAGAGGGCAGTTCTTC.

The chain has TRBV6-1 and TRBJ2-7; 8 bases agree with TRBD1. V trimming: 5 bases; J trimming: 3 bases; junction bases outside the gene matches: 9. CDR1 and CDR2 from the germline V gene are MNHNS and SASEGT. This CDR3 is built from 15 residues. CDR3 DNA: TGTGCCAGCAGTACGAATGGACAGGGTGGCTACGAGCAGTACTTC. Translation gives CASSTNGQGGYEQYF.

This clonotype appeared a few times. This chain joins TRBV11-2 and TRBJ2-3, with D possibly TRBD2 on 6 matching bases. Trimming removed 5 bases at V and 0 bases at J, with 24 bases between. CDR1 SGHAT and CDR2 FQNNGV come from the germline V gene. The CDR3 covers 19 residues. CDR3 in DNA: TGTGCCAGCAGCCCTGGGTGGCGGGGCGGGATCTCTAGCACAGATACGCAGTATTTT. Translation: CASSPGWRGGISSTDTQYF.

In its sample, this clonotype was seen many times. This rearrangement joins TRBV7-9 to TRBJ1-2; 7 bases align to TRBD1. The V and J ends lost 5 bases and 2 bases, in that order; junction bases with no gene match: 5. The germline CDR1 and CDR2 sequences are SEHNR and FQNEAQ (reference sequence). The CDR3 sequence is 14 residues long. CDR3 nucleotides: TGTGCCAGCAGCGGTACGGGACAGAACTATGGCTACACCTTC. Translation gives CASSGTGQNYGYTF. The complete variable domain, with remaining parts taken from reference TRBV7-9 and TRBJ1-2, reads DTGVSQNPRHKITKRGQNVTFRCDPISEHNRLYWYRQTLGQGPEFLTYFQNEAQLEKSRLLSDRFSAERPKGSFSTLEIQRTEQGDSAMYLCASSGTGQNYGYTFGSGTRLTVV.

In its sample, this clonotype was seen a few times. The chain uses TRBV7-9 and TRBJ2-1, with 8 nucleotides matching TRBD2. The CDR3 is 16 amino acids. V trimming: 5 bases; J trimming: 6 bases; junction bases outside the gene matches: 12. Germline assignment: CDR1 SEHNR and CDR2 FQNEAQ (reference sequence). The CDR3 DNA reads TGTGCCAGCAGCCCTGCATTAGCGGGATGGTCCAATGAGCAGTTCTTC. It is translated as CASSPALAGWSNEQFF.

This clonotype has just a few counts. The chain couples TRBV3-1 to TRBJ2-3; 9 bases fit TRBD2. V trimming: 7 bases; J trimming: 2 bases; junction bases outside the gene matches: 7. The CDR3 runs to 15 residues. CDR1 is LGHDT and CDR2 is YNNKEL in the germline V gene (reference sequence). The CDR3 DNA reads as TGTGCCAGCACCCGCCGACTAGCGGACACAGATACGCAGTATTTT. Its translation is CASTRRLADTDTQYF.

This clonotype has more than one count but fewer than ten. The CDR3 DNA reads TGTGCCAGCAGATCTTCTGAAGCTTTCTTT. Residues: CASRSSEAFF. V usage is TRBV28 and J usage is TRBJ1-1, with D unresolved. Germline V gene lookup returns CDR1 MDHEN and CDR2 SYDVKM. The CDR3 runs 10 residues. Trimming stripped 6 bases from V and 6 bases from J, with 5 bases between.

This chain joins TRBV30 and TRBJ2-1, with a weak D call TRBD1 (6 bases). Trimming cost V 0 bases and J 6 bases, with 9 bases left between them. Germline CDR1 GTSNPN, CDR2 SVGIG (reference sequence). There are 13 residues in the CDR3. CDR3 region: CAWSVPGVNEQFF. DNA of the CDR3: TGTGCCTGGAGTGTACCAGGGGTCAATGAGCAGTTCTTC.

This sequence joins TRBV7-8 and TRBJ2-7; 12 nucleotides agree with TRBD2. Trimming took 5 bases from V and 1 from J; bases not matched to a gene: 6. In germline, CDR1 is SGHVS, CDR2 FQNEAQ. CDR3 size: 16 residues. The CDR3 DNA reads TGTGCCAGCAGCGTAAGACTAGCGGGGGCTTCCTACGAGCAGTACTTC. Translation gives CASSVRLAGASYEQYF. Using reference TRBV7-8 and TRBJ2-7 for the parts outside the CDR3, the full variable domain is GAGVSQSPRYKVAKRGQDVALRCDPISGHVSLFWYQQALGQGPEFLTYFQNEAQLDKSGLPSDRFFAERPEGSVSTLKIQRTQQEDSAVYLCASSVRLAGASYEQYFGPGTRLTVT.